This record concerns one T cell receptor beta chain sequence. The authors' processing: Estimated nucleated cell counts came from reference gene primer amplification. TCRdb's table, derived via immunoSEQ multiplex PCR, lists solely in-frame clones and lacks some. V and J calls and clone size are as listed in that table; D and trimming were resolved from the DNA. This table has fewer than 80,000 clones, roughly 90% appearing once. The CDR3 spans 17 residues. Germline CDR1 LGHNA, CDR2 YSLEER. V lost 3 bases and J lost 0, with 16 bases in between. The data originate from a study of blood T cell repertoires in COVID-19. Study information: Samples came from the United States, Italy and Spain, spanning acute and convalescent COVID-19. Sources were T cells, B-cell-depleted T cells, or PBMCs; the material itself was cDNA or gDNA.

The receptor was derived from a human donor in a cohort sampled during active COVID-19. Sample: peripheral blood. The chain couples TRBV4-3 to TRBJ2-3; TRBD2 might be the D (6 bases). The CDR3 is CASSQGGWGGSTDTQYF. In DNA, the CDR3 is TGCGCCAGCAGCCAGGGGGGTTGGGGCGGGAGCACAGATACGCAGTATTTT.